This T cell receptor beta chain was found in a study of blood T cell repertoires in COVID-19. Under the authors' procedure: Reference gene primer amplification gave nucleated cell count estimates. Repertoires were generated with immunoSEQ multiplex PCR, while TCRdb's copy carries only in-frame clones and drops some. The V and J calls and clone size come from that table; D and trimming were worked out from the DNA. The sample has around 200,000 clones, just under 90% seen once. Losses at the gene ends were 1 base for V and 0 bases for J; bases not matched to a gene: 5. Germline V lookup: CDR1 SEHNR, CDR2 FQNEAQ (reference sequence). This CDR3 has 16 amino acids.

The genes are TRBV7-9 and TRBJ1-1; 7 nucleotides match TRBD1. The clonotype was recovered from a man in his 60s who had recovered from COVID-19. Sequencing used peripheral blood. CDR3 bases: TGTGCCAGCAGCTTAGGACAGGGCGCCGTGAACACTGAAGCTTTCTTT. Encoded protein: CASSLGQGAVNTEAFF. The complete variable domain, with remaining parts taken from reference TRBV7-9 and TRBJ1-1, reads DTGVSQNPRHKITKRGQNVTFRCDPISEHNRLYWYRQTLGQGPEFLTYFQNEAQLEKSRLLSDRFSAERPKGSFSTLEIQRTEQGDSAMYLCASSLGQGAVNTEAFFGQGTRLTVV.